This entry lists 2 T cell receptor beta chains sequenced from one sample in a study of a mutant IDH1 vaccine in newly diagnosed glioma. Sequenced by immunoSEQ multiplex PCR; TCRdb stores in-frame clones only, minus some. The table shows 60,000 or so clones, with approximately 80% occurring only once. These receptors are not linked to any known antigen. Time point reported: week 35, safety follow-up. Vaccine doses each comprised 300 ug of mutant IDH1 20-mer peptide, with topical imiquimod. The source material was PBMCs, sampled from a glioma patient whose treatment included an IDH1 peptide vaccine. These receptors were collected from a man aged 25 to 40 with glioma.

This clone was seen a single time. This chain connects TRBV5-1 to TRBJ2-5, with a weak D call TRBD1 (6 bases). The CDR3 runs 14 residues. Per the germline V gene, CDR1 is SGHRS and CDR2 is YFSETQ. V was clipped by 7 bases and J by 5 bases, with 18 bases between them. The CDR3 loop reads CASSWAGVRETQYF. Written as DNA, the CDR3 is TGCGCCAGCTCCTGGGCAGGGGTTCGGGAGACCCAGTACTTC.

The rearrangement links TRBV5-8 to TRBJ2-1; 7 bases line up with TRBD2. The CDR3 extends over 15 amino acids. The J segment lost 4 bases and the V segment lost 2 bases, leaving 6 bases of the junction unmatched. Germline V gene lookup returns CDR1 SGHTS and CDR2 YDEGEE. For the CDR3, the DNA is TGTGCCAGCAGCTTACAGCAGGGAGGGTACAATGAGCAGTTCTTC. Translated, it gives CASSLQQGGYNEQFF.